This T cell receptor (beta chain) originates from a study of cytomegalovirus exposure and HLA in healthy donors. The CDR3 runs 14 residues. The germline V and J ends were trimmed by 4 bases and 4 bases, with 14 bases remaining between them. Germline loops: CDR1 SGHRS, CDR2 YFSETQ. PCR amplification relied on 60 Vbeta primers (plus 13 Jbeta primers). The protocol was immunoSEQ multiplex PCR, while the TCRdb copy is restricted to in-frame clones and leaves out a portion. Here the sample spans 150,000 to 200,000 clones, around 75% being singletons. The TCR originated in a female donor in good health and CMV-seronegative. The source material was PBMCs. The V call is TRBV5-1, the J call TRBJ1-1; the D gene is possibly TRBD1 (6 bases). The CDR3 DNA reads as TGCGCCAGCAGCGGACCAACAGGGATCACTGAAGCTTTCTTT. Translation: CASSGPTGITEAFF.